This entry lists 27 T cell receptor beta chains sequenced from one sample in a study of cytomegalovirus exposure and HLA in healthy donors. In the PCR, 60 Vbeta and 13 Jbeta primers were used. Sequencing was performed with immunoSEQ multiplex PCR; in TCRdb, only in-frame clones are kept and a portion is missing. The table lists around 140,000 clones, less than 80% of them singletons, with around 2% in the top ten. The sample taken for sequencing was PBMCs. Receptors originate from a female donor in good health and CMV-seropositive.

The chain joins TRBV30 to TRBJ2-7, with 14 nucleotides matching TRBD2. Germline V gene lookup returns CDR1 GTSNPN and CDR2 SVGIG (reference sequence). The CDR3 covers 13 residues. With V trimmed by 5 bases and J by 9 bases, 6 bases remained unmatched. The CDR3 here is CAWGLAGGGAQYF. DNA of the CDR3: TGTGCCTGGGGACTAGCGGGAGGAGGCGCGCAGTACTTC.

The chain couples TRBV4-1 to TRBJ1-3, with unresolved D. Trimming left V 1 base short and J 4 bases short, with 11 bases between. The CDR3 sequence is 15 residues long. Germline CDR1 and CDR2: MGHRA and YSYEKL. Here the CDR3 DNA reads TGCGCCAGCAGCCAAGCTGCGGTCGGGGGAAACACCATATATTTT. It encodes CASSQAAVGGNTIYF.

This clone was detected only once. This chain joins TRBV18 and TRBJ1-5; 7 positions agree with TRBD1. The CDR3 loop spans 15 amino acids. J lost 5 bases, V lost 3 bases, and 7 bases had no gene match. Per germline, CDR1 KGHSH and CDR2 LQKENI. The CDR3 nucleotides are TGTGCCAGCTCACCGGGGATTACAGGGGATCAGCCCCAGCATTTT. This codes for CASSPGITGDQPQHF. Drawing the rest from reference TRBV18 and TRBJ1-5, the complete variable domain is NAGVMQNPRHLVRRRGQEARLRCSPMKGHSHVYWYRQLPEEGLKFMVYLQKENIIDESGMPKERFSAEFPKEGPSILRIQQVVRGDSAAYFCASSPGITGDQPQHFGDGTRLSIL.

The rearrangement uses TRBV9 and TRBJ2-1; 9 bases match TRBD1. The length of the CDR3 is 16 residues. J gave up 5 bases and V 4 bases, and 10 bases lay outside the gene matches. CDR1 is SGDLS, CDR2 YYNGEE, per germline. CDR3 DNA sequence: TGTGCCAGCAGCCCCCATGGGGACAGGGTAAACAATGAGCAGTTCTTC. The encoded protein is CASSPHGDRVNNEQFF.

The CDR3 region has the DNA TGTGCCAGCAGCTTGGGCGGGGGGTTGAACACTGAAGCTTTCTTT. This translates into CASSLGGGLNTEAFF. This chain links TRBV5-5 with TRBJ1-1; weak D call: TRBD1 (5 bases). V was cut by 0 bases and J by 0 bases, with 9 bases left in between. From germline, CDR1 is SGHKS and CDR2 YYEKEE (reference sequence). There are 15 residues in the CDR3.

The rearrangement uses TRBV14 and TRBJ2-2, with 8 bases lining up with TRBD1. V lost 2 bases and J lost 4; bases outside the gene matches: 6. This CDR3 comprises 16 residues. Germline V gene sequence: CDR1 SGHDN, CDR2 FVKESK. The CDR3 DNA reads TGTGCCAGCAGCCAAACAGGGGGGCCAGTCACCGGGGAGCTGTTTTTT. This codes for CASSQTGGPVTGELFF. The full variable domain, in which reference TRBV14 and TRBJ2-2 provide the parts outside the CDR3, is EAGVTQFPSHSVIEKGQTVTLRCDPISGHDNLYWYRRVMGKEIKFLLHFVKESKQDESGMPNNRFLAERTGGTYSTLKVQPAELEDSGVYFCASSQTGGPVTGELFFGEGSRLTVL.

The chain links TRBV10-3 to TRBJ2-2, with D maybe TRBD1 (5 bases). This CDR3 is 17 amino acids long. Trimming left V 0 bases short and J 4 bases short, with 15 bases between. The germline gives CDR1 ENHRY, CDR2 SYGVKD. The CDR3 coding sequence is TGTGCCATCAGTGAGTCTCAAGGCGCAGGGCGCACCGGGGAGCTGTTTTTT. It is translated as CAISESQGAGRTGELFF.

J is TRBJ2-6 and V is TRBV5-4; tentatively, D is TRBD1 (5 bases). CDR3 length: 16 amino acids. V lost 4 bases to trimming and J lost 0 bases, with 11 bases between them. CDR1 is SGHNT, CDR2 YYREEE, per germline (reference sequence). CDR3 residues: CASSSDSPSGANVLTF. The CDR3 coding sequence is TGTGCCAGCAGCAGCGACAGCCCCTCTGGGGCCAACGTCCTGACTTTC.

The J gene is TRBJ2-1, the V gene TRBV15; 7 bases match TRBD2. The trim removed 3 bases at V and 8 bases at J, leaving 16 bases unmatched. The CDR3 runs 17 residues. Germline V gene sequence: CDR1 LNHNV, CDR2 YYDKDF (reference sequence). The CDR3 here is CATSRARGEGLVDEQFF. CDR3 in DNA: TGTGCCACCAGCAGGGCCCGAGGGGAGGGCCTTGTCGATGAGCAGTTCTTC.

The V call is TRBV14, the J call TRBJ2-4; 10 nucleotides match TRBD1. This CDR3 region has 18 residues. J lost 3 bases, V lost 0 bases, and 8 bases had no gene match. The germline V gene has CDR1 SGHDN and CDR2 FVKESK. The CDR3 region is CASSQDSWDRGIKNIQYF. The CDR3 DNA follows: TGTGCCAGCAGCCAAGACTCTTGGGACAGGGGTATCAAAAACATTCAGTACTTC.

The chain links TRBV6-1 to TRBJ1-1; 7 bases fit TRBD1. V lost 6 bases to trimming and J lost 2 bases; unmatched junction nucleotides: 6. The CDR3 runs 14 residues. Germline assignment: CDR1 MNHNS and CDR2 SASEGT. The CDR3: CASSQGQSNTEAFF. The CDR3 DNA is TGTGCCAGCAGCCAGGGACAGTCCAACACTGAAGCTTTCTTT.

The CDR3 is CSVRSGGQGAPTQYF. As DNA, the CDR3 is TGCAGCGTTAGGTCAGGGGGACAGGGGGCTCCGACCCAGTACTTC. V gene TRBV29-1 combines with J gene TRBJ2-5, with 12 bases matching TRBD1. J lost 7 bases, V lost 5 bases, and 11 bases had no gene match. From germline, CDR1 is SQVTM and CDR2 ANQGSEA. The length of the CDR3 is 15 residues.

The gene calls are TRBV5-1 and TRBJ2-7; TRBD1 matches at 7 bases. CDR3 size: 14 residues. The V segment lost 0 bases and the J segment 4 bases; nucleotides outside the gene matches: 4. Germline V CDR1 and CDR2: SGHRS, YFSETQ. This CDR3 is CASSLVQGFYEQYF. The CDR3, as DNA: TGCGCCAGCAGCTTGGTACAGGGGTTTTACGAGCAGTACTTC.

The chain employs TRBV6-5 and TRBJ2-7; 9 bases fit TRBD1. The CDR3 has 14 amino acids. V shed 5 bases and J 1 base; nucleotides not matched to a gene: 3. Germline V gives CDR1 MNHEY, CDR2 SVGAGI. The CDR3 reads CASSKGQGSYEQYF. The CDR3 bases are TGTGCCAGCAGTAAAGGACAGGGGTCCTACGAGCAGTACTTC.

This clone has more than one count but fewer than ten. The chain has TRBV6-5 and TRBJ2-1; 7 bases are a match to TRBD1. The CDR3 totals 11 residues. Germline CDR1 reads MNHEY; CDR2 reads SVGAGI. V shed 10 bases, J shed 5 bases, and the junction held 2 bases outside the gene matches. Written as DNA, the CDR3 is TGTGCCACCGGGACAGACAATGAGCAGTTCTTC. This codes for CATGTDNEQFF.

This sequence joins TRBV25-1 and TRBJ1-1, with a possible D match to TRBD1 (6 bases). Germline V gene data show CDR1 as MGHDK and CDR2 as SYGVNS. V was cut by 1 base and J by 11 bases, with 11 bases left in between. CDR3 length equals 12 residues. CDR3 nucleotide sequence: TGTGCCAGCAGTGAATTGGGGGCAGGGGCTTTCTTT. Translated: CASSELGAGAFF.

This clone was detected only a few times. This chain connects TRBV23-1 to TRBJ2-7, with a weak D call TRBD2 (5 bases). TRBV23-1 is recorded as an ORF, its role being uncertain. With 3 bases removed from V and 3 bases from J, the gap between germline ends came to 12 bases. The CDR3 extends over 14 amino acids. CDR3 loop: CASSHRDYLYEQYF. The DNA for the CDR3 is TGCGCCAGCAGTCATCGCGACTACCTCTACGAGCAGTACTTC.

V gene TRBV5-4 combines with J gene TRBJ2-2; 11 positions match TRBD1. Trimming at V came to 5 bases and at J to 6 bases, leaving 6 bases not matched to a gene. There are 15 residues in the CDR3. Germline CDR1 reads SGHNT; CDR2 reads YYREEE (reference sequence). CDR3 in DNA: TGTGCCAGCAGGGCCGGGACAGGGGGTGCCGGGGAGCTGTTTTTT. Protein sequence: CASRAGTGGAGELFF.

The V gene is TRBV20-1, the J gene TRBJ2-7; D uncertain. V shed 0 bases and J shed 4 bases, with 4 bases lying between them. The CDR3 is made up of 11 amino acids. Germline CDR1 DFQATT, CDR2 SNEGSKA (reference sequence). The CDR3 spells CSARETYEQYF. DNA for the CDR3: TGCAGTGCTAGAGAAACTTACGAGCAGTACTTC.

The V gene is TRBV12-2, the J gene TRBJ1-1; the table's TRBD1 call for D was not verified on the DNA. TRBV12-2 is designated a pseudogene. The CDR3 is 15 residues long. CDR3 DNA: TGTGCAAGTCGCTTGTACAGGGGGCGATCCACTGAAGCTTTCTTT. Protein: CASRLYRGRSTEAFF.

The V gene is TRBV5-1, the J gene TRBJ2-7; maybe TRBD1 (6 bases). V lost 3 bases and J lost 2, with 27 bases in between. Germline assignment: CDR1 SGHRS and CDR2 YFSETQ. The CDR3 is 19 residues long. The CDR3 loop is CASSSKPASVGGETYEQYF. CDR3 DNA sequence: TGCGCCAGCAGCTCCAAACCGGCCAGTGTAGGGGGAGAAACCTACGAGCAGTACTTC. Full variable domain (outside the CDR3, taken from reference TRBV5-1 and TRBJ2-7): KAGVTQTPRYLIKTRGQQVTLSCSPISGHRSVSWYQQTPGQGLQFLFEYFSETQRNKGNFPGRFSGRQFSNSRSEMNVSTLELGDSALYLCASSSKPASVGGETYEQYFGPGTRLTVT.

This chain links TRBV10-2 with TRBJ2-7, with TRBD2 identical over 7 bases. V shed 2 bases and J 7 bases; nucleotides not matched to a gene: 2. This CDR3 spans 12 amino acids. Germline CDR1 reads WSHSY; CDR2 reads SAAADI. The CDR3 protein is CASSEASGEQYF. The CDR3 DNA reads TGCGCCAGCAGTGAGGCTAGCGGAGAGCAGTACTTC.

V is TRBV28 and J is TRBJ2-7; D remains unclear. Germline V CDR1 and CDR2: MDHEN, SYDVKM. Trimming stripped 7 bases from V and 4 bases from J, with 32 bases between. This CDR3 is built from 19 residues. CDR3 loop: CASTPTDHVAQKRSYEQYF. In nucleotides, the CDR3 is TGTGCCAGCACCCCCACTGACCACGTCGCACAAAAGAGGTCGTACGAGCAGTACTTC.

The chain is built from TRBV11-2 and TRBJ2-7, with D maybe TRBD1 (5 bases). The CDR3 consists of 13 residues. Trimming stripped 1 base from V and 4 bases from J, with 8 bases between. The V gene's germline CDR1 is SGHAT and CDR2 FQNNGV. The CDR3, as DNA: TGTGCCAGCAGCTTAGGACAGTCGTACGAGCAGTACTTC. The encoded protein is CASSLGQSYEQYF.

The rearrangement joins TRBV6-1 to TRBJ2-7, with 7 bases fitting TRBD1. CDR1 is MNHNS, CDR2 SASEGT, per germline. The ends lost 8 bases at V and 6 bases at J; junction bases unmatched: 13. This CDR3 has 14 amino acids. CDR3 bases: TGTGCCAGCCTCGCCTTCGGACAGGCTTTCGAGCAGTACTTC. It specifies CASLAFGQAFEQYF.

This clone showed up just a few times. The rearrangement links TRBV5-1 to TRBJ2-1, with 10 bases identical to TRBD2. CDR1 and CDR2 from the germline V gene are SGHRS and YFSETQ. CDR3 length equals 14 residues. With V trimmed by 3 bases and J by 10 bases, 7 bases remained unmatched. The CDR3 reads CASSSTGTSVEQFF. The CDR3 DNA sequence: TGCGCCAGCAGCTCTACCGGGACTAGCGTAGAGCAGTTCTTC.

The J gene is TRBJ2-7, the V gene TRBV4-1, with TRBD2 as a possible D gene (5 bases). Germline CDR1 MGHRA, CDR2 YSYEKL. V gave up 1 base and J gave up 4 bases, with 17 bases separating them. The CDR3 has 16 amino acids. CDR3 in amino acids: CASSQAPQRPGYEQYF. CDR3 nucleotide sequence: TGCGCCAGCAGCCAAGCCCCCCAGCGGCCCGGGTACGAGCAGTACTTC.